These 2 T cell receptor beta chains came from one sample sequenced in a study of early T cells in non-severe SARS-CoV-2 infection. TCRdb reprocessed the 5' RACE reads via MiXCR and lists one record per CDR3 protein. The repertoire holds around 52,000 distinct CDR3 sequences, around a tenth seen once, with more than 8.5% in the top ten. Input material: whole blood. The source is an adult who was a healthcare worker with PCR-confirmed SARS-CoV-2 infection or an uninfected control (not recorded which).

This clonotype was seen repeatedly, ten times or more. This chain connects TRBV3-1 to TRBJ1-3; D is uncertain. Germline V CDR1 and CDR2: LGHDT, YNNKEL (reference sequence). The CDR3 is 17 amino acids. Trimming cost V 0 bases and J 0 bases, with 12 bases left between them. CDR3 in DNA: TGTGCCAGCAGCCAAGATCCCAGGACCCTCTCTGGAAACACCATATATTTT. Amino acids: CASSQDPRTLSGNTIYF.

This rearrangement joins TRBV5-4 to TRBJ2-3, with D unclear. V was cut by 1 base and J by 0 bases, with 12 bases left in between. The CDR3 runs to 16 residues. In germline, CDR1 is SGHNT, CDR2 YYREEE (reference sequence). CDR3 sequence: CASSLRAQTSTDTQYF. CDR3 in DNA: TGTGCCAGCAGCTTGCGGGCCCAGACTAGCACAGATACGCAGTATTTT.